This passage covers 19 T cell receptor beta chains from one sample sequenced in a study of T cells in Graves' hyperthyroidism and ophthalmopathy. RNA transcripts provided the source from which TCR beta CDR3 regions were amplified. RT-PCR in the first round (using the HTBI primer set) targeted the TCR CDR3. TCRdb processed the multiplex PCR reads anew with MiXCR; each CDR3 protein has one entry. The sample holds 600,000 to 900,000 distinct CDR3 sequences; less than 20% are singletons and the top ten take about 8.4%. The sample taken for sequencing was blood. These receptors were obtained from a man between 18 and 29 years old with Graves' hyperthyroidism.

The chain uses TRBV12-3 or TRBV12-4 and TRBJ2-7; D is undetermined. The CDR3 is made up of 13 amino acids. V was shortened by 1 base and J by 6 bases, with 10 bases between the two germline ends. CDR3: CASSLGRSLEQYF. The CDR3 bases are TGTGCCAGCAGTTTAGGCCGTTCTCTCGAGCAGTACTTC.

In this sample, this clonotype turned up a few times. The rearrangement uses TRBV27 and TRBJ2-1; D unresolved. The CDR3 runs to 13 residues. V was cut by 5 bases and J by 3 bases, with 8 bases left in between. Germline V lookup: CDR1 MNHEY, CDR2 SMNVEV (reference sequence). This CDR3 reads CASSPWDYNEQFF. CDR3 nucleotide sequence: TGTGCCAGCAGTCCCTGGGACTACAATGAGCAGTTCTTC.

There are a few counts of this clonotype. The rearrangement uses TRBV20-1 and TRBJ2-1; D possibly corresponds to TRBD1 (6 bases). The CDR3 spans 12 residues. V was trimmed by 0 bases and J by 9 bases, leaving 9 bases between them. CDR1 and CDR2 (germline): DFQATT, SNEGSKA (reference sequence). CDR3 sequence: CSARDQGSEQFF. The CDR3 nucleotides are TGCAGTGCTAGAGATCAGGGGAGTGAGCAGTTCTTC.

Remarks on this clonotype: One end of the junction fails to match germline, which may point to a read error. The chain recombines TRBV28 with TRBJ2-3; the D gene is possibly TRBD1 (6 bases). The CDR3 totals 14 residues. Per the germline V gene, CDR1 is MDHEN and CDR2 is SYDVKM. The CDR3 DNA sequence: TGTGCCAGCAGTTTGCAGGGGAGCATAGATACGCAGTATTTT. Translated, it gives CASSLQGSIDTQYF.

In this sample, this clonotype turned up many times. The chain combines TRBV20-1 with TRBJ1-1; 8 nucleotides agree with TRBD1. V gave up 1 base and J gave up 3 bases; unmatched junction bases: 4. CDR1 is DFQATT and CDR2 is SNEGSKA in the germline V gene (reference sequence). The CDR3 has 14 amino acids. The CDR3 sequence is CSARGTGRHTEAFF. The DNA of the CDR3 is TGCAGTGCTAGAGGGACAGGGAGGCACACTGAAGCTTTCTTT.

This clonotype was found many times. V is TRBV12-3 or TRBV12-4 and J is TRBJ1-1; TRBD1 matches at 7 bases. The CDR3 runs 13 residues. V lost 3 bases, J lost 10 bases, and 8 bases stayed unmatched. The CDR3 reads CASSFRKGQRAFF. The CDR3 DNA sequence: TGTGCCAGCAGTTTTCGTAAGGGACAGCGAGCTTTCTTT.

This clonotype has only a few counts. J is TRBJ2-7 and V is TRBV11-2, with D perhaps TRBD2 (7 bases). The ends were cut back, 7 bases at V and 6 bases at J, with 22 bases in the middle. Looked up from germline, CDR1 is SGHAT and CDR2 is FQNNGV. This CDR3 spans 15 amino acids. CDR3 in amino acids: CASISLRGGNPEQYF. CDR3 bases: TGTGCCAGCATCTCACTGAGGGGGGGTAACCCCGAGCAGTACTTC.

In nucleotides, the CDR3 is TGCAGTGCTAGTGGGGCAACTAATGAAAAACTGTTTTTT. It is translated as CSASGATNEKLFF. V gene TRBV20-1 combines with J gene TRBJ1-4; D remains ambiguous. Germline values: CDR1 DFQATT, CDR2 SNEGSKA (reference sequence). Between the trimmed V and J ends, which lost 3 bases and 0 bases, there was a span of 5 bases. This CDR3 comprises 13 residues.

This clonotype was recorded many times. The V and J genes are TRBV12-5 and TRBJ2-5; 7 nucleotides align to TRBD1. Losses at the gene ends were 7 bases for V and 2 bases for J; bases not matched to a gene: 7. The CDR3 length is 14 residues. The V gene's germline CDR1 is LGHNT and CDR2 FRNRAP. The CDR3 reads CASARDSSQETQYF. The CDR3 coding sequence is TGTGCTAGTGCCCGGGACAGCTCTCAAGAGACCCAGTACTTC.

This sequence joins TRBV5-1 and TRBJ2-1; 7 bases align to TRBD1. Germline V gene data show CDR1 as SGHRS and CDR2 as YFSETQ. V was clipped by 4 bases and J by 0 bases; unmatched bases: 7. The CDR3 sequence is 16 residues long. The CDR3 bases are TGCGCCAGCAGCGTGACAGGGCCTTACTCCTACAATGAGCAGTTCTTC. This sequence encodes CASSVTGPYSYNEQFF.

The table lists this clonotype with many counts. J is TRBJ2-5 and V is TRBV6-1, with D maybe TRBD2 (5 bases). CDR1 and CDR2 from the germline V gene are MNHNS and SASEGT. This CDR3 has 14 residues. The V gene lost 5 bases and the J gene lost 4 bases, with 14 bases spanning the gap. CDR3 sequence: CASSPLGGAETQYF. The DNA for the CDR3 is TGTGCCAGCAGTCCACTTGGAGGAGCAGAGACCCAGTACTTC.

In this sample, this clonotype turned up once. The rearrangement links TRBV10-1 to TRBJ2-4; D is perhaps TRBD2 (6 bases). The germline gives CDR1 WNHNN, CDR2 SYGVQD (reference sequence). This CDR3 is 14 amino acids long. Trimming took off 5 bases at V and 8 bases at J, with 16 bases between the two ends. The CDR3 region has the DNA TGCGCCAGCAGTTCAGACGGGAGCGAGGACATTCAGTACTTC. It translates to CASSSDGSEDIQYF.

The chain joins TRBV11-1 to TRBJ2-1, with 9 positions matching TRBD1. The V gene end was trimmed by 3 bases and the J gene end by 7 bases; junction bases not matched to a gene: 10. CDR1 and CDR2 from the germline V gene are SGHAT and FQDESV (reference sequence). This CDR3 region has 16 residues. CDR3 sequence (DNA): TGTGCCAGCAGCTTGTACCGGGACAGGGAAGGGAATGAGCAGTTCTTC. This codes for CASSLYRDREGNEQFF. The full variable domain, with the rest looked up from reference TRBV11-1 and TRBJ2-1, is EAEVAQSPRYKITEKSQAVAFWCDPISGHATLYWYRQILGQGPELLVQFQDESVVDDSQLPKDRFSAERLKGVDSTLKIQPAELGDSAMYLCASSLYRDREGNEQFFGPGTRLTVL.

This clonotype has ten or more counts. This chain uses TRBV28 with TRBJ2-7, with 9 bases matching TRBD2. The V and J ends lost 4 bases and 9 bases, in that order; junction bases with no gene match: 10. CDR1 and CDR2 (germline): MDHEN, SYDVKM. The length of the CDR3 is 14 residues. The CDR3 protein is CASSSAGGHPSQYF. The CDR3 nucleotides are TGTGCCAGCAGTTCCGCGGGGGGGCATCCCTCGCAGTACTTC.

This clonotype was recorded many times. This chain connects TRBV28 to TRBJ2-4, with D tentatively TRBD2 (7 bases). Germline-derived CDR1 and CDR2 are MDHEN and SYDVKM. V was pared by 6 bases and J by 9 bases, with 21 bases between. The CDR3 loop spans 15 amino acids. The CDR3: CASSPRGGGRGIQYF. CDR3 nucleotide sequence: TGTGCCAGCAGCCCCCGAGGGGGGGGACGGGGCATTCAGTACTTC.

This clonotype was counted many times. V gene TRBV7-2 combines with J gene TRBJ2-1, with TRBD2 as a possible D gene (6 bases). Trimming took off 5 bases at V and 6 bases at J, with 17 bases between the two ends. The CDR3 runs to 15 residues. Germline V gene sequence: CDR1 SGHTA, CDR2 FQGNSA. CDR3 in DNA: TGTGCCAGCAGCGAAGCTAGCGCCGGGGCCAATGAGCAGTTCTTC. This codes for CASSEASAGANEQFF.

This clonotype was seen many times. The rearrangement uses TRBV20-1 and TRBJ2-7; TRBD1 matches at 8 bases. The CDR3 runs to 13 residues. Germline CDR1 reads DFQATT; CDR2 reads SNEGSKA (reference sequence). V dropped 1 base and J dropped 3; count of bases not matched to a gene: 2. This CDR3 is CSARGTGYYEQYF. The CDR3 DNA follows: TGCAGTGCTAGAGGGACAGGGTACTACGAGCAGTACTTC.

This chain links TRBV28 with TRBJ2-5, with no clear D. The V gene's germline CDR1 is MDHEN and CDR2 SYDVKM. The germline V and J ends were trimmed by 1 base and 5 bases, with 11 bases remaining between them. CDR3 length: 14 residues. CDR3 nucleotides: TGTGCCAGCAGTTTATCCGGGCTTAGCGAGACCCAGTACTTC. Encoded protein: CASSLSGLSETQYF.

This clonotype was counted ten times or more. The chain employs TRBV30 and TRBJ2-7; D remains unclear. From germline, CDR1 is GTSNPN and CDR2 SVGIG (reference sequence). V was cut by 0 bases and J by 2 bases, with 8 bases left in between. This CDR3 region has 13 residues. CDR3 residues: CAWSVRRAYEQYF. As DNA, the CDR3 is TGTGCCTGGAGTGTTAGGAGAGCCTACGAGCAGTACTTC.